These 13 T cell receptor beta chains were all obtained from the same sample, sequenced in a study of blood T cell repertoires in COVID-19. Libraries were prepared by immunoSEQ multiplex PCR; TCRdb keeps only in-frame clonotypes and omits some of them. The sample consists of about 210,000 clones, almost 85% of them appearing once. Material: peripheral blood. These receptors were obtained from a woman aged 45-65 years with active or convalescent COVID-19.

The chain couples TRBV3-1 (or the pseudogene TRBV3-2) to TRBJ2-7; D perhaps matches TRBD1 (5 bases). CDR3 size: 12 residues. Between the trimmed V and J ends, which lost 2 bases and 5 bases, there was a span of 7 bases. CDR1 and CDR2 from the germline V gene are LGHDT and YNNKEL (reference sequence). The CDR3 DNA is TGTGCCAGCAGCCAATCAGGGAACGAGCAGTACGTC. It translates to CASSQSGNEQYV.

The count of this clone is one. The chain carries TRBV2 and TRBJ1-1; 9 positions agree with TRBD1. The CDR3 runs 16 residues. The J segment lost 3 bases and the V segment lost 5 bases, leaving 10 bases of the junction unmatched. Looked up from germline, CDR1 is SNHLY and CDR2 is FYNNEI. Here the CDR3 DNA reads TGTGCCAGCAGTACTCCTCAGGGACAGGGCTACACTGAAGCTTTCTTT. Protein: CASSTPQGQGYTEAFF.

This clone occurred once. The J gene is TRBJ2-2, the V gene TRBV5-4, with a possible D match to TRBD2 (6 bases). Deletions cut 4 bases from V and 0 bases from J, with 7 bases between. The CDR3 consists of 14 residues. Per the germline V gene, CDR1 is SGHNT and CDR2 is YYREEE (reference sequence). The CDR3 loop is CASSRGTNTGELFF. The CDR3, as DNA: TGTGCCAGCAGCCGGGGGACGAACACCGGGGAGCTGTTTTTT.

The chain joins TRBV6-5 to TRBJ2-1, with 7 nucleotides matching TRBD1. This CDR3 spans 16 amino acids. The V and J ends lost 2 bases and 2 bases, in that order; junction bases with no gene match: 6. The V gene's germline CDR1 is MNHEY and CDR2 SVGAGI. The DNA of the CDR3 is TGTGCCAGCAGTTACCTCTCGGGACAGACCTACAATGAGCAGTTCTTC. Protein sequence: CASSYLSGQTYNEQFF.

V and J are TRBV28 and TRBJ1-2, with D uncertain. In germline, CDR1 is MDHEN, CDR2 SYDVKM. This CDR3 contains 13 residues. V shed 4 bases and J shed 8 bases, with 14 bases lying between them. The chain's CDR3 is CASSSSQDGGYTF. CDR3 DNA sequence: TGTGCCAGCAGTTCCTCGCAGGATGGGGGCTACACCTTC.

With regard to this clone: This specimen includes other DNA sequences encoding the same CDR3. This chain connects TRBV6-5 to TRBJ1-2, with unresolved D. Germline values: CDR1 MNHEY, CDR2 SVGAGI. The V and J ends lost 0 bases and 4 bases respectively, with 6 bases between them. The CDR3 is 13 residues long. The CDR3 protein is CASSYSSLYGYTF. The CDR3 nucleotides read TGTGCCAGCAGTTACTCCTCCCTCTATGGCTACACCTTC.

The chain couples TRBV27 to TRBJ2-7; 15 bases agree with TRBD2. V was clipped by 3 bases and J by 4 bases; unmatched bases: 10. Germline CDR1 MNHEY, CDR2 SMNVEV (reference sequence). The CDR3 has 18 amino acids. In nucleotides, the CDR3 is TGTGCCAGCAGTTTGGCCGCCGGGACTAGCGGGAGGAGGTACGAGCAGTACTTC. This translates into CASSLAAGTSGRRYEQYF.

CDR3 loop: CASSSQANHYGYTF. The CDR3 region has the DNA TGTGCCAGCAGCTCACAGGCGAATCACTATGGCTACACCTTC. The chain joins TRBV5-4 to TRBJ1-2, with D maybe TRBD1 (5 bases). The CDR3 sequence is 14 residues long. Trimming stripped 3 bases from V and 3 bases from J, with 12 bases between. CDR1 is SGHNT and CDR2 is YYREEE in the germline V gene (reference sequence). Combining the CDR3 with reference TRBV5-4 and TRBJ1-2 gives the whole variable domain ETGVTQSPTHLIKTRGQQVTLRCSSQSGHNTVSWYQQALGQGPQFIFQYYREEENGRGNFPPRFSGLQFPNYSSELNVNALELDDSALYLCASSSQANHYGYTFGSGTRLTVV.

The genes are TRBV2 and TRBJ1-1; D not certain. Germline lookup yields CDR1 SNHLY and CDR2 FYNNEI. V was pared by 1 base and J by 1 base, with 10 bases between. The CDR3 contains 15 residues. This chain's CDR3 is CASSEGLGRNTEAFF. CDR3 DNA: TGTGCCAGCAGTGAAGGTCTAGGGAGGAACACTGAAGCTTTCTTT.

The CDR3 DNA is TGTGCCAGCATCACCTCGGGGAGGGGGAACACTGAAGCTTTCTTT. Translating it yields CASITSGRGNTEAFF. The chain carries TRBV28 and TRBJ1-1; a weak D match, TRBD1 (5 bases). The CDR3 consists of 15 residues. The germline V gene encodes CDR1 MDHEN and CDR2 SYDVKM. V dropped 7 bases and J dropped 1 base, with 16 bases sitting between them.

CDR3 in amino acids: CASLKEGNRVTSNYGYTF. The CDR3, as DNA: TGTGCCAGCCTAAAGGAGGGGAACCGCGTGACTTCTAACTATGGCTACACCTTC. This chain uses TRBV27 with TRBJ1-2; TRBD1 is a possible D gene (5 bases). Germline-derived CDR1 and CDR2 are MNHEY and SMNVEV (reference sequence). There are 18 residues in the CDR3. Trimming removed 8 bases from V and 0 bases from J, with 25 bases in between.

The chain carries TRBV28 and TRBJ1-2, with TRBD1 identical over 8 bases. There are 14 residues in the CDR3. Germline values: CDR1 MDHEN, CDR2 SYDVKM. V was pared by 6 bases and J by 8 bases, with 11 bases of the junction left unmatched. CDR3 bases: TGTGCCAGCAGCCTTGAGGACAGGGTGAACGGCTACACCTTC. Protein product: CASSLEDRVNGYTF.

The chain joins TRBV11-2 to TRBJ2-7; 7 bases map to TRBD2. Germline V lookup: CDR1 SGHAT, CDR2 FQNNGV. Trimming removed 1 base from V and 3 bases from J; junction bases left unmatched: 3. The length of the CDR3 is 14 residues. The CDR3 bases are TGTGCCAGCAGCTTAGCGGGAGGTCGCTACGAGCAGTACTTC. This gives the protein CASSLAGGRYEQYF.